This T cell receptor beta chain stems from a study of CXCR3-negative and CXCR3-positive naive CD8 T cells. General observations from the study: TRB CDR3s of CXCR3-positive naive cells were more hydrophobic than those of CXCR3-negative naive cells.

A remark on this clonotype: Its matching antigen is unknown.

Libraries of TRB cDNA were made by 5' RACE and carried UMIs. TCRdb re-called the 5' RACE reads; one entry per CDR3 protein, DNA not given. The listing records around 130,000 distinct CDR3 sequences. The specimen was naive CXCR3+ CD8+ T cells from blood. Subset given: CD45RO-CCR7+CD27+CD95- naive CD8+ T cells expressing CXCR3 (TNR3+). The clonotype originates from a human donor in good health. Some clones in this sample may be carry-over from other donors' samples.

CDR3 residues: CASSPGPMYEQYF. The V and J genes are TRBV4-3 and TRBJ2-7; the D call of TRBD1 rests on TCRdb alone, since no DNA is present to check it. There are 13 residues in the CDR3. Germline CDR1 and CDR2: LGHNA and YSLEER.